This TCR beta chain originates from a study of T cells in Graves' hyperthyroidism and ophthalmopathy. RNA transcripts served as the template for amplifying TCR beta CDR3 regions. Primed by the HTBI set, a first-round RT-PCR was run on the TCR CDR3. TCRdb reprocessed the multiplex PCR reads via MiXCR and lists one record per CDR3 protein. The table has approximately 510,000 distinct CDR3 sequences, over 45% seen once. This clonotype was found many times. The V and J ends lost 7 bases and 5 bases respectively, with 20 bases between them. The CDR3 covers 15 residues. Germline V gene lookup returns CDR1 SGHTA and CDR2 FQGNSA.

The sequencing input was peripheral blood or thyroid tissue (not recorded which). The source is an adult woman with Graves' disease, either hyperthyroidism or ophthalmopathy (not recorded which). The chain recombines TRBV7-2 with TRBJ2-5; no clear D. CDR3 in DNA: TGTGCCAGCACCCCGGAGCCAGGAGTGGGTGAGACCCAGTACTTC. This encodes CASTPEPGVGETQYF.